Listed below are T cell receptor beta chains from one sample, sequenced in a study of T-cell memory formation after mild COVID-19. TCRdb processed the 5' RACE reads anew with MiXCR; each CDR3 protein has one entry. This table holds around 500,000 distinct CDR3 sequences, 15% to 20% found once. The sample taken for sequencing was PBMCs or a T cell subset sorted from them (not recorded which). Receptors originate from an adult woman who had mild COVID-19 (a few samples of this study predate the infection). Cell type and time point are not known. CDR3s include the opening cysteine and the closing phenylalanine or tryptophan. Each record gives: J gene, clone size, V gene, D gene, CDR3 DNA, CDR3 protein. D genes are given only for firm matches. Clone size is not always given. Where it is, it says once, few, many or a class for expanded clones.

>TRBJ2-3|.|TRBV20-1|TRBD1
TGCAGTGCTAGAGGGACAGGGGGCACAGATACGCAGTATTTT
CSARGTGGTDTQYF
>TRBJ2-5|.|TRBV7-7|.
TGTGCCAGCAGCTTAGGGGGAACGGGCGTAGAGACCCAGTACTTC
CASSLGGTGVETQYF
>TRBJ1-2|.|TRBV6-2/TRBV6-3|.
TGTGCCAGCTACTACTCGACAGCTCCGACTGGCTATGGCTACACCTTC
CASYYSTAPTGYGYTF
>TRBJ2-5|.|TRBV19|.
TGTGCCAGTCAAACCGGGGCGGTGGGGACCCAGTACTTC
CASQTGAVGTQYF
>TRBJ2-2|few|TRBV30|.
TGTGCCTGGAGTCTCTTTCCTTCGTGGGAGATCACCGGGGAGCTGTTTTTT
CAWSLFPSWEITGELFF
>TRBJ1-6|.|TRBV5-6|.
TGTGCCAGCAGCTTGGGTAGGAGGGACTTGGATTCACCCCTCCACTTT
CASSLGRRDLDSPLHF
>TRBJ2-7|.|TRBV4-1|.
TGCGCCAGCAGCCAAGTAGGAGTAGGGGGGCAGTACTTC
CASSQVGVGGQYF
>TRBJ1-5|few|TRBV28|.
TGTGCCAGCAGTACTACGACAGGCTGGCAGCCCCAGCATTTT
CASSTTTGWQPQHF
>TRBJ2-1|.|TRBV20-1|.
TGCAGTGCTCAGGACTGGGGGGAGCAGTTCTTC
CSAQDWGEQFF
>TRBJ2-5|few|TRBV24-1|TRBD1
TGTGCCACCAGTGATTTCCCGGGACAGGGTGGAGAGACCCAGTACTTC
CATSDFPGQGGETQYF
>TRBJ2-4|few|TRBV6-2/TRBV6-3|.
TGTGCCAGCACGAGACTCGCCGGGGACATTCAGTACTTC
CASTRLAGDIQYF
>TRBJ2-7|.|TRBV4-1|.
TGCGCCAGCAGCCGCCAACCCTCGACAGACGTAGAACACTTC
CASSRQPSTDVEHF
>TRBJ2-1|few|TRBV12-3/TRBV12-4|.
TGTGCCAGCAGGTCCATGGGCGGTTATTCCTACAATGAGCAGTTCTTC
CASRSMGGYSYNEQFF
>TRBJ1-2|once|TRBV5-1|TRBD1
TGCGCCAGCAGCTTGGGGACAGGGCCTACTAATTATGGCTACACCTTC
CASSLGTGPTNYGYTF
>TRBJ2-3|few|TRBV5-1|.
TGCGCCAGCAGCTACAGGGGGAGGGAGAGCAACCCAGATACGCAGTATTTT
CASSYRGRESNPDTQYF
>TRBJ1-1|few|TRBV7-6|.
TGTGCCAGCAGCTTAGGGACAGTTGGGAACACTGAAGCTTTCTTT
CASSLGTVGNTEAFF
>TRBJ1-1|few|TRBV5-4|TRBD1
TGTGCCAGCAGCTTGGGAGGGACAGCCTACCCCTTTCTTATGAACACTGAAGCTTTCTTT
CASSLGGTAYPFLMNTEAFF
>TRBJ1-3|.|TRBV18|.
TGTGCCAGTCGCCAACGGTTCGGGAATTTCTCTGGAAACACCATATATTTT
CASRQRFGNFSGNTIYF
>TRBJ2-3|.|TRBV7-9|TRBD2
TGTGCCAGCAGCCCCCGGGCTAGCGGGACCGGGGGGACGAATACGCAGTATTTT
CASSPRASGTGGTNTQYF
>TRBJ2-3|.|TRBV7-6|.
TGTGCCAGCAGCTTAGTGTCGGGGGAAGTACCACATACGCAGTATTTT
CASSLVSGEVPHTQYF
>TRBJ2-7|.|TRBV5-6|TRBD2
TGTGCCAGCAGCGGCCAGAAGCGGGGGGGCAACGAGCAGTACTTC
CASSGQKRGGNEQYF
>TRBJ2-6|few|TRBV9|.
TGTGCCAGCAGCGTAGGGGGGCGTGGGGCCAACGTCCTGACTTTC
CASSVGGRGANVLTF
>TRBJ2-1|few|TRBV5-4|TRBD2
TGTGCCAGCAGCCCTACCTTGCCGGGACTAGCGGGGGGGCCTTGGTTC
CASSPTLPGLAGGPWF
>TRBJ1-5|.|TRBV6-5|.
TGTGCCAGCAGGCCGACAGGACGCAATCAGCCCCAGCATTTT
CASRPTGRNQPQHF
>TRBJ2-7|many|TRBV7-9|TRBD2
TGTGCCAGCAGTCTAGCGGGAGTGTACGAGCAGTACTTC
CASSLAGVYEQYF
>TRBJ2-1|.|TRBV10-3|TRBD2
TGTGCCATCAGTGAACGGTGGGAGGGGAATGAGCAGTTCTTC
CAISERWEGNEQFF
>TRBJ2-3|.|TRBV29-1|.
TGCAGCGTGACAACAGGGAAAGATACGCAGTATTTT
CSVTTGKDTQYF
>TRBJ1-1|few|TRBV6-2/TRBV6-3|.
TGTGCCAGCAGTTCCCGATGGACTGCCATCCCTGAAGCTTTCTTT
CASSSRWTAIPEAFF
>TRBJ2-2|many|TRBV7-9|.
TGTGCCAGCAGCTTCGAGGAGCTGTTTTTT
CASSFEELFF
>TRBJ2-1|many|TRBV5-1|.
TGCGCCAGCAGCTTAACCGGCCGCGACAGTTACAATGAGCAGTTCTTC
CASSLTGRDSYNEQFF
>TRBJ2-5|.|TRBV6-2/TRBV6-3|TRBD1
TGTGCCAGCACCTACGTACAGGGGGCTTTGGAGACCCAGTACTTC
CASTYVQGALETQYF
>TRBJ2-1|.|TRBV27|TRBD1
TGTGCCAGCAGTCGGGCAGGGGGCAAGGTTGAGCAGTTCTTC
CASSRAGGKVEQFF
>TRBJ2-5|few|TRBV4-1|.
TGCGCCAGCAGCCAAGATCCCGGGGGCGGACAAGAGACCCAGTACTTC
CASSQDPGGGQETQYF
>TRBJ2-7|.|TRBV5-5|.
TGTGCCAGCAGCGTATGGGCCGGCGGCAACGAGCAGTACTTC
CASSVWAGGNEQYF
>TRBJ1-1|.|TRBV6-6|TRBD1
TGTGCCAGCAGTCAGGGACAGGGGCAAGCTTTCTTT
CASSQGQGQAFF
>TRBJ2-1|.|TRBV7-3|TRBD2
TGTGCCAGCAGCTCTTTGACGCGCGGGGGTAATGAGCAGTTCTTC
CASSSLTRGGNEQFF
>TRBJ1-4|.|TRBV7-2|TRBD1
TGTGCCAGCAGCTTAGCGAGGGACAGCGCACTGTTTTTT
CASSLARDSALFF
>TRBJ1-5|.|TRBV12-3/TRBV12-4|.
TGTGCCAGCAGTTTAATGGGGGTGGACGGCAATCAGCCCCAGCATTTT
CASSLMGVDGNQPQHF
>TRBJ2-1|.|TRBV24-1|TRBD1
TGTGCCACCAGTGATACAGGGGTCCCCTACAATGAGCAGTTCTTC
CATSDTGVPYNEQFF
>TRBJ1-2|many|TRBV20-1|.
TGCAGTGCTATTCACGGCGGTGACTATGGCTACACCTTC
CSAIHGGDYGYTF
>TRBJ1-5|.|TRBV12-5|.
TGTGCTAGTGGTTTGCAACGGACCGATCCCCAGCATTTT
CASGLQRTDPQHF
>TRBJ2-4|.|TRBV7-2|.
TGTGCCAGCAGCTCTACAGAAAACATTCAGTACTTC
CASSSTENIQYF
>TRBJ2-3|few|TRBV10-3|.
TGTGCCATCAGTGAGTCGCCACACACTAGCACAGATACGCAGTATTTT
CAISESPHTSTDTQYF
>TRBJ2-1|.|TRBV20-1|TRBD1
TGCAGTGCTAGTGGGGACAGGGCTGAGCAGTTCTTC
CSASGDRAEQFF
>TRBJ1-2|few|TRBV4-1|.
TGCGCCAGCAGCCAAGATGGCCCCAACTATGGCTACACCTTC
CASSQDGPNYGYTF
>TRBJ2-1|.|TRBV6-5|.
TGTGCCACCCGACCCGGGATTTCAAACCCCAATGAGCAGTTCTTC
CATRPGISNPNEQFF
>TRBJ2-1|.|TRBV12-3/TRBV12-4|TRBD2
TGTGCCAGCATCCCCCCGGGACTAGCGGGGGGTAATGAGCAGTTCTTC
CASIPPGLAGGNEQFF
>TRBJ1-2|few|TRBV7-2|TRBD1
TGTGCCAGCAGCGAGGACAGGGGCCCCTATGGCTACACCTTC
CASSEDRGPYGYTF
>TRBJ2-5|few|TRBV7-4|TRBD2
TGTGCCAGCAGCTTTCCCATCCTCACTAGCGACCAAGAGACCCAGTACTTC
CASSFPILTSDQETQYF
>TRBJ2-7|few|TRBV20-1|.
TGCAGTGCTAGAGCCCGGGACCGCACCTACGAGCAGTACTTC
CSARARDRTYEQYF
>TRBJ1-2|many|TRBV27|.
TGTGCCAGCAGTTTCTCCACTCCCGCCATTTATGGCTACACCTTC
CASSFSTPAIYGYTF
>TRBJ2-1|many|TRBV7-2|.
TGTGCCAGCAGCTTAGTCGTTACTTCCACAGGAAACAATGAGCAGTTCTTC
CASSLVVTSTGNNEQFF
>TRBJ2-5|few|TRBV5-1|.
TGCGCCAGCAGCTTGGGTCCAGAAGGGGAGACCCAGTACTTC
CASSLGPEGETQYF
>TRBJ1-2|.|TRBV5-1|TRBD1
TGCGCCAGCAGCCTCTACAGGGGCTATGGCTACACCTTC
CASSLYRGYGYTF
>TRBJ2-3|many|TRBV30|.
TGTGCCTGGAGTGTACGGGAGAGGGATACGCAGTATTTT
CAWSVRERDTQYF